This TCR beta chain is drawn from a study of OX40 agonist ivuxolimab in advanced cancers. Study information: Patients with prior anti-PD-1, anti-PD-L1 or anti-CTLA-4 therapy were eligible; 40% had some. Findings and caveats of the study: CD4+ and CD8+ blood T cells expanded clonally by week 6 at 0.1 to 3.0 mg/kg. Expanded clones tended on average to be more numerous among CD8+ T cells than CD4+.

Some clones are missing from TCRdb's copy, which holds only in-frame ones; the method was immunoSEQ multiplex PCR. Of tens of thousands of clones listed, roughly 80% are singletons. Notes on this clone: Its antigen is unidentified.

The CDR3 has 15 amino acids. Germline-derived CDR1 and CDR2 are SEHNR and FQNEAQ (reference sequence). Trimming took 5 bases from V and 1 from J, leaving 14 bases between them. The specimen comprised CD4+ or CD8+ T cells sorted from blood, sampled in a trial of the OX40 agonist ivuxolimab. The receptor's source is an adult with an advanced solid tumor such as melanoma, head and neck, liver or kidney cancer. V gene TRBV7-9 combines with J gene TRBJ2-5; D might be TRBD2 (6 bases). The CDR3: CASSTWRGSQETQYF. The CDR3 DNA sequence: TGTGCCAGCAGCACTTGGCGGGGATCCCAAGAGACCCAGTACTTC.